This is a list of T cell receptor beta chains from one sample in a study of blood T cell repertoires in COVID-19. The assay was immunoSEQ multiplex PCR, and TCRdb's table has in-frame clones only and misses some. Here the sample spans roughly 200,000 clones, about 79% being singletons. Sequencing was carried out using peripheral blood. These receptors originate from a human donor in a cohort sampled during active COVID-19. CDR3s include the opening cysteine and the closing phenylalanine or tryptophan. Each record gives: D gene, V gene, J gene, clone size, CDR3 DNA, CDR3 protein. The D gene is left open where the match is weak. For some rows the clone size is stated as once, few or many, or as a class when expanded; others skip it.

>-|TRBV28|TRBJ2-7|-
TGTGCCGCCCACAGGGACGCCTACGAGCAGTACTTC
CAAHRDAYEQYF
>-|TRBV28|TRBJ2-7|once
TGTGCCAGCAGTTTCGGGCCGGGACAATACTTTGGGGAGCAGTACTTC
CASSFGPGQYFGEQYF
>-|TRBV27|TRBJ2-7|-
TGTGCCAGCAGGGAGCGGACGACCTACGAGCAGTACTTC
CASRERTTYEQYF
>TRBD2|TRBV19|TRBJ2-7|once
TGTGCCAGTAGTGCCGGACTAGCGGGAACATACGAGCAGTACTTC
CASSAGLAGTYEQYF
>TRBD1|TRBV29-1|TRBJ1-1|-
TGCAGCGTTGCGGACAGGGGACGGAGCACTGAAGCTTTCTTT
CSVADRGRSTEAFF
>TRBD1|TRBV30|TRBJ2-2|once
TGTGCCTGGAGGGGGGGGACAGGGGTCACCGGGGAGCTGTTTTTT
CAWRGGTGVTGELFF
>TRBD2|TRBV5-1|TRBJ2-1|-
TGCGCCAGCAGCAGGACTAGCGGGAGCAAGCATGAGCAGTTCTTC
CASSRTSGSKHEQFF
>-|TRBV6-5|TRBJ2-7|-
TGTGCCAGCAGTTACTCGGGTCCAGGGCGCGAGCAGTACTTC
CASSYSGPGREQYF
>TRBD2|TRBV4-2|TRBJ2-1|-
TGTGCCAGCAGCCAAGATAGCGGGTCCTACAATGAGCAGTTCTTC
CASSQDSGSYNEQFF
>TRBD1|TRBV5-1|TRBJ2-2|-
TGCGCCAGCAGCTTGCCAGGGGGCAACACCGGGGAGCTGTTTTTT
CASSLPGGNTGELFF
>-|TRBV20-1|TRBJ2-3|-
TGCAGTGCTAGTCACAGGGCCGGGCAGTATTTT
CSASHRAGQYF
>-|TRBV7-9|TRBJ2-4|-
TGTGCCAGCAGCCCCAGCGGGGCCAAAAACATTCAGTACTTC
CASSPSGAKNIQYF
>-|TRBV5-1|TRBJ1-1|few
TGCGCCAGCAGCCCAGAGAACACTGAAGCTTTCTTT
CASSPENTEAFF
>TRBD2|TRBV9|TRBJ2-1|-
TGTGCCAGCAGCGTAAATGGACTAGCGGACTACAATGAGCAGTTCTTC
CASSVNGLADYNEQFF
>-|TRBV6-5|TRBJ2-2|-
TGTGCCAGCAGTTACCTACGGGAGCTGGGCACCGGGGAGCTGTTTTTT
CASSYLRELGTGELFF
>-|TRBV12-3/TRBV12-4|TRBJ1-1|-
TGTGCCAGCAGCCTCCGACAGATAGAAGCTTTCTTT
CASSLRQIEAFF
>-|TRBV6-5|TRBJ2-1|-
TGTGCCAGCAGACGCGATCCCAGGGAGCAGTTCTTC
CASRRDPREQFF
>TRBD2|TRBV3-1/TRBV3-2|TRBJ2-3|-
TGTGCCAGCAGCCAAGATAGTAGGGGACTAGCGGGATCAGATACGCAGTATTTT
CASSQDSRGLAGSDTQYF
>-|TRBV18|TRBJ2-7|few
TGTGCCAGCTCACCACGTGTGGGGAGGAGAACCTACGAGCAGTACTTC
CASSPRVGRRTYEQYF
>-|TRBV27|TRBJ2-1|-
TGTGCCAGCAGTTCTACAGGGTACAATGAGCAGTTCTTC
CASSSTGYNEQFF
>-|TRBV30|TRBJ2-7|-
TGTGCCTGGAGTGGTCCAGGGGACCTCTACGAGCAGTACTTC
CAWSGPGDLYEQYF
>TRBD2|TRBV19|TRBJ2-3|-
TGTGCCGTCGGGACTAGCGGCGCCCATACGCAGTATTTT
CAVGTSGAHTQYF
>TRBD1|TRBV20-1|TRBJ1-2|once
TGCAGTGCTAGTAGGACAGGAGCTTCAAATGGCTACACCTTC
CSASRTGASNGYTF
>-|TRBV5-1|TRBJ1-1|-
TGCGCCAGCAGCCCATCGGGGGAAAACACTGAAGCTTTCTTT
CASSPSGENTEAFF
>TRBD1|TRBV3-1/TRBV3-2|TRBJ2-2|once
TGTGCCAGCAGCCCATGGCTGGGACAGGGATCCGGGGAGCTGTTTTTT
CASSPWLGQGSGELFF
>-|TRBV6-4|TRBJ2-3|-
TGTGCCAGCGCTCGGACTTACACAGATACGCAGTATTTT
CASARTYTDTQYF
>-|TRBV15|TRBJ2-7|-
TGTGCCACCAGCAGAGATGTCCAGACAGGCCCTAGCTCCTACGAGCAGTACTTC
CATSRDVQTGPSSYEQYF
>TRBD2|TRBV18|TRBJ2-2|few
TGTGCCAGCTCACCAAGGGAGGGGACTAGTCCCTACACCGGGGAGCTGTTTTTT
CASSPREGTSPYTGELFF
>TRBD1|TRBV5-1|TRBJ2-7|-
TGCGCCAGCAGCTTGGACAGGGGGCTTTCCGAGCAGTACTTC
CASSLDRGLSEQYF
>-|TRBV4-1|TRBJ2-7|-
TGCGCCAGCAGCCAGGCTTGGGGACTTACCAAATACGAGCAGTACTTC
CASSQAWGLTKYEQYF
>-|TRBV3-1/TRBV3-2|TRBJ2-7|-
TGTGCCAGCAGCCAAGCTACTGGGGCCACCTACGAGCAGTACTTC
CASSQATGATYEQYF
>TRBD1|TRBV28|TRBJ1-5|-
TGTGCCAGCAGTCATAGCGCGGGACAGGGGGTTCAGCCCCAGCATTTT
CASSHSAGQGVQPQHF
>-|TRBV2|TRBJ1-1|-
TGTGCCAGTGACATACAGGGCATGAACACTGAAGCTTTCTTT
CASDIQGMNTEAFF
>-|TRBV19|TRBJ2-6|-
TGTGCCAGTAGCAGAAACTCTGGGGCCAACGTCCTGACTTTC
CASSRNSGANVLTF
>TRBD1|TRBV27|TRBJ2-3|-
TGTGCCAGCAGCGATAACCCAGGGGGCGCGTCCACAGATACGCAGTATTTT
CASSDNPGGASTDTQYF
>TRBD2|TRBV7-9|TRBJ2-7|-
TGTGCCAGCAGCCTTAGCGGGGTCTCCTACGAGCAGTACTTC
CASSLSGVSYEQYF
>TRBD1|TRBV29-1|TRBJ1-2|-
TGCAGCGTGCCGCCGACAGGGAGCTATTCCTATGGCTACACCTTC
CSVPPTGSYSYGYTF